These T cell receptor beta chains were read from a single sample in a study of radiation and T cells in renal cell carcinoma. Assay used: immunoSEQ multiplex PCR; TCRdb lists only in-frame clones, some missing. Here the sample spans 130,000 to 150,000 clones, 65% to 90% being singletons. This material consisted of blood, taken from a patient whose treatment included radiotherapy and nephrectomy. These receptors all stem from a woman aged 50 to 60 with renal cell carcinoma. Both conserved end residues are part of each CDR3. The D gene is left open where the match is weak. Expanded clones get a size class; other rows say once, few or many, or leave the size out.

TGCGCCAGCAGCCAAGGCATAGCGGGGGAGACAGATACGCAGTATTTT,CASSQGIAGETDTQYF,TRBD2,TRBJ2-3,NA,TRBV4-3
TGTGCCTGCTCTTCCGGGGGCCTGGTATATGAGCAGTTCTTC,CACSSGGLVYEQFF,NA,TRBJ2-1,NA,TRBV30
TGTGCCACCAGCTGGGGACAGCTACTAGCCAAAAACATTCAGTACTTC,CATSWGQLLAKNIQYF,TRBD1,TRBJ2-4,NA,TRBV15
TGTGCCAGCAGCTTGGAACAGCTTAATTCACCCCTCCACTTT,CASSLEQLNSPLHF,NA,TRBJ1-6,NA,TRBV5-4
TGTGCCAGTACCCCGACTAGCGGTAACAATGAGCAGTTCTTC,CASTPTSGNNEQFF,TRBD2,TRBJ2-1,NA,TRBV19
TGCGCCAGAGACGGAGGATTCCGGCCCTCCACGGATACGCAGTATTTT,CARDGGFRPSTDTQYF,NA,TRBJ2-3,NA,TRBV5-1
TGTGCCAGCAGTGAGCCAGGAATCTCCTACAATGAGCAGTTCTTC,CASSEPGISYNEQFF,NA,TRBJ2-1,NA,TRBV25-1
TGCGCCAGCAGCTACACGGGACTTTCCTACAATGAGCAGTTCTTC,CASSYTGLSYNEQFF,NA,TRBJ2-1,NA,TRBV5-1
TGTGCCAGCAGAACAGATAGCAATCAGCCCCAGCATTTT,CASRTDSNQPQHF,NA,TRBJ1-5,NA,TRBV7-2
TGTGCCATCAGGGACGGTAGCAATCAGCCCCAGCATTTT,CAIRDGSNQPQHF,NA,TRBJ1-5,NA,TRBV10-3
TGTGCCAGCAGCGTAGGAGGGGGAGCTGGCACAGATACGCAGTATTTT,CASSVGGGAGTDTQYF,NA,TRBJ2-3,NA,TRBV9
TGTGCCAGCAGCGTTACCCAGAGCTCCTACGAGCAGTACTTC,CASSVTQSSYEQYF,NA,TRBJ2-7,NA,TRBV7-3
TGCGCCAGCAGCTTGGATGCAGGGGGGAGCAATCAGCCCCAGCATTTT,CASSLDAGGSNQPQHF,TRBD1,TRBJ1-5,NA,TRBV5-1
TGTGCCAGCAGCCAAGTTGGGCCCCACTCTGGGGCCAACGTCCTGACTTTC,CASSQVGPHSGANVLTF,NA,TRBJ2-6,NA,TRBV4-2
TGTGCCACCAGCAGAGCAGGTTTTAACACTGAAGCTTTCTTT,CATSRAGFNTEAFF,NA,TRBJ1-1,NA,TRBV15
TGTGCCAGCAGCTTAGTTGGGGGTGAGCAGTTCTTC,CASSLVGGEQFF,NA,TRBJ2-1,NA,TRBV7-2
TGTGCCAGCAGTGAAAGCGGGAGAGAGGATACGCAGTATTTT,CASSESGREDTQYF,TRBD2,TRBJ2-3,NA,TRBV6-1
TGTGCCAGCACCCCGTCGATCGGAGCTAACTATGGCTACACCTTC,CASTPSIGANYGYTF,NA,TRBJ1-2,NA,TRBV5-8
TGTGCCAGCAGTGATCTCTACGAGCAGTACTTC,CASSDLYEQYF,NA,TRBJ2-7,NA,TRBV6-5
TGTGCCAGCAGCCTTTACAGGGGGTGGGATGAAAAACTGTTTTTT,CASSLYRGWDEKLFF,TRBD1,TRBJ1-4,NA,TRBV7-9
TGTGCCAGTAGTGCTCCCTCGGGCGAGCAGTACTTC,CASSAPSGEQYF,NA,TRBJ2-7,NA,TRBV19
TGTGCCAGCAATAGGCTCCCAGCTTACAATGAGCAGTTCTTC,CASNRLPAYNEQFF,NA,TRBJ2-1,NA,TRBV6-6
TGTGCCAGCAGTTTCACAGGTATGAACACTGAAGCTTTCTTT,CASSFTGMNTEAFF,NA,TRBJ1-1,NA,TRBV27
TGTGCCAGCTCACCACCTACGGTGGAGACCCAGTACTTC,CASSPPTVETQYF,NA,TRBJ2-5,NA,TRBV18
TGCGCCAGCAGCCAAGACCGTGATCAGCCCCAGCATTTT,CASSQDRDQPQHF,NA,TRBJ1-5,NA,TRBV4-3
TGTGCCAGCAGTACAGGGGGCGGTTATTCACCCCTCCACTTT,CASSTGGGYSPLHF,TRBD1,TRBJ1-6,NA,TRBV6-5
TGCGCCAGCAGCCATGGACAGGGGCCATTCGTGGGGGCTTTCTTT,CASSHGQGPFVGAFF,TRBD1,TRBJ1-1,NA,TRBV5-1
TGTGCCAGCAGTTCCGGCGGGGGTAATGATCAGCCCCAGCATTTT,CASSSGGGNDQPQHF,NA,TRBJ1-5,NA,TRBV6-5
TGTGCCAGCAGACTGGACCTAGCGGCTCGTGGCTACACCTTC,CASRLDLAARGYTF,NA,TRBJ1-2,NA,TRBV28
TGTGCCAGCAGCGGCGGGGGGTCTAACTATGGCTACACCTTC,CASSGGGSNYGYTF,NA,TRBJ1-2,NA,TRBV9
TGTGCCAGTAGACGAAGTGGGACAGGGGGCTCGGAGCAGTACTTC,CASRRSGTGGSEQYF,TRBD1,TRBJ2-7,NA,TRBV19
TGCGCCAGCAGCCAAGATGTGGGGAGGGACGGCTACACCTTC,CASSQDVGRDGYTF,NA,TRBJ1-2,NA,TRBV4-3
TGTGCCATCATGTCGTCCGGAAACACCATATATTTT,CAIMSSGNTIYF,NA,TRBJ1-3,few,TRBV10-3
TGTGCCAGCAGACCGACTAGCGGCCAAGAGACCCAGTACTTC,CASRPTSGQETQYF,TRBD2,TRBJ2-5,NA,TRBV5-4
TGTGCCAGCAGTGAACCTATCGGGACAGGAATTAAAGCTTTCTTT,CASSEPIGTGIKAFF,TRBD1,TRBJ1-1,NA,TRBV25-1
TGTGCCAGCAGCGTTGTCCGGACGAACACTGAAGCTTTCTTT,CASSVVRTNTEAFF,NA,TRBJ1-1,NA,TRBV9
TGTGCCAGCAGCCCCCTGCAGGCCGCAGTATCGGGCAATGAGCAGTTCTTC,CASSPLQAAVSGNEQFF,NA,TRBJ2-1,NA,TRBV7-2
TGTGCCAGCAGCTTTCTAGGGAGCGAGCAGTACTTC,CASSFLGSEQYF,NA,TRBJ2-7,NA,TRBV11-2
TGTGCCAGCAGCGGCGGGACTAGCGGGGGCGAGACCCAGTACTTC,CASSGGTSGGETQYF,TRBD2,TRBJ2-5,NA,TRBV5-4
TGTGCCAGTCCACTTGGACCCGCCATTAATCAGCCCCAGCATTTT,CASPLGPAINQPQHF,NA,TRBJ1-5,NA,TRBV5-6
TGTGCCAGCAGCTTCTCGGGACCCGAAAACATTCAGTACTTC,CASSFSGPENIQYF,NA,TRBJ2-4,NA,TRBV5-5
TGTGCCAGCAGCTTAGGGGCCCGGGACACTGAAGCTTTCTTT,CASSLGARDTEAFF,NA,TRBJ1-1,NA,TRBV5-5
TGTGCCAGCAGCGTAGTGCGGGTCGCTAGCACAGATACGCAGTATTTT,CASSVVRVASTDTQYF,NA,TRBJ2-3,NA,TRBV9